This TCR beta chain came from a study of T cell responses to AZD1222 COVID-19 vaccine. Study results and caveats: Most donors were white British and more were female, and clonal diversity was possibly underestimated. Vaccine-related CD4 TCRs covered spike, predominating at 160-218 and 743-854.

Points on this clone: Its target is not known.

Second-dose recipients at about 4 or about 12 weeks were treated as one pooled group. The germline V gene encodes CDR1 LGHNA and CDR2 YNFKEQ. CDR3 length: 14 residues. The V and J ends lost 0 bases and 3 bases respectively, with 9 bases between them. Sequenced by immunoSEQ multiplex PCR; TCRdb stores in-frame clones only, minus some. Of over 150,000 clones listed, around 90% are singletons. Sequencing was performed on peripheral blood, taken 28 days after the second AZD1222 dose. The sequence was collected from an adult who received the AZD1222 COVID-19 vaccine. The rearrangement joins TRBV4-2 to TRBJ2-7, with D perhaps matching TRBD1 (5 bases). The CDR3 DNA is TGTGCCAGCAGCCAAGATGCAGGGTTCTACGAGCAGTACTTC. This translates into CASSQDAGFYEQYF.